This T cell receptor (beta chain) was recorded in a study of blood T cells in healthy people across ages. CDR1 is SGHTA and CDR2 is FQGNSA in the germline V gene. The length of the CDR3 is 16 residues. Study-wide points: When one million T cells were used, diversity estimates were thought to be underestimates. Older age coincided with a roughly linear decline in TCR beta diversity per million T cells. Any conclusive comparison of naive versus antigen-experienced cells was prevented by using unsorted PBMCs.

On this clonotype itself: Its antigen is unidentified. An end of the junction does not agree with germline; a read error may underlie this.

A J-beta primer mix and a sample-barcoded 5' primer were used in a second PCR of about 6 to 12 cycles. One entry per CDR3 protein, called by TCRdb with MiXCR from the 5' RACE reads. In the table there are about 1.7 million distinct CDR3 sequences, 28% of which are singletons. The clonotype comes from a woman between 25 and 40 years old in good health. Sequenced material: blood. This sequence joins TRBV7-2 and TRBJ2-3; D tentatively fits TRBD1 or TRBD2 (5 bases each). DNA for the CDR3: TGCGCCAGCAGCTTAGGATCGGGGCCTCGCACAGATACGCAGTATTTT. Protein sequence: CASSLGSGPRTDTQYF.